These T cell receptor beta chains were read from a single sample in a study of regulatory T cells in long-lasting Graves disease. TCRdb reprocessed the multiplex PCR reads with MiXCR, giving one entry per CDR3 protein. Among about 620,000 distinct CDR3 sequences, roughly 15% were seen once, and the ten largest hold 15% to 20%. These data also featured in a second study, about T cells in Graves' hyperthyroidism and ophthalmopathy.

Sequencing used peripheral blood mononuclear cells (PBMCs), obtained at new diagnosis, from a patient treated with antithyroid drugs. The receptors shown here come from a woman in her thirties with Graves disease. CDR3s include the opening cysteine and the closing phenylalanine or tryptophan. The D gene is left open where the match is weak. Only some rows state a clone size, as once, few, many or a class for expanded clones.

size,D,V,J,DNA,CDR3
many,NA,TRBV11-1,TRBJ2-2,TGTGCCAGCAGCTCCCAGGGTGGCACCGGGGAGCTGTTTTTT,CASSSQGGTGELFF
NA,NA,TRBV18,TRBJ1-2,TGTGCCATCTCAACTACAGGGAGCTATGGCTACACCTTC,CAISTTGSYGYTF
NA,TRBD2,TRBV7-3,TRBJ2-2,TGTGCCAGCAGCATGGGACTAGCGGTAGGCGGGGAGCTGTTTTTT,CASSMGLAVGGELFF
many,NA,TRBV19,TRBJ1-1,TGTGCCTGCGGGGGCCCGGATGAGAGCACTGAAGCTTTCTTT,CACGGPDESTEAFF
few,NA,TRBV2,TRBJ2-1,TGTGCCAGCAGTGATCTCCCATCCTACAATGAGCAGTTCTTC,CASSDLPSYNEQFF
many,TRBD1,TRBV28,TRBJ2-1,TGTGCCAGCAGGACCGGGACAGGGACCTACAATGAGCAGTTCTTC,CASRTGTGTYNEQFF
NA,NA,TRBV6-5,TRBJ1-2,TGTGCCAGCAGTTGGAAAATGATTAACTATGGCTACACCTTC,CASSWKMINYGYTF
many,NA,TRBV11-3,TRBJ2-2,TGTGCCAGCAGCTCCCTGAACACCGGGGAGCTGTTTTTT,CASSSLNTGELFF
few,TRBD1,TRBV11-1,TRBJ1-4,TGTGCCAGCAGCGCCGGGACAGGGAAGAATGAAAAACTGTTTTTT,CASSAGTGKNEKLFF
many,NA,TRBV11-2,TRBJ2-2,TGTGCCAGCAGCTTAGGCACAACGAACACCGGGGAGCTGTTTTTT,CASSLGTTNTGELFF
few,TRBD1,TRBV30,TRBJ1-2,TGTGCCTGGAGCCGCCCGGGACAGGGCTATGGCTACACCTTC,CAWSRPGQGYGYTF
many,NA,TRBV5-1,TRBJ2-2,TGCGCCAGCTCAAAGGAGGGGGAAGGGAACACCGGGGAGCTGTTTTTT,CASSKEGEGNTGELFF
many,TRBD2,TRBV10-3,TRBJ2-1,TGTGCCATCAGCCCGGGGGGAAGCGGGAGGCCGGAGTTCTTC,CAISPGGSGRPEFF
few,NA,TRBV18,TRBJ2-5,TGTGCCAGCTCACCACAAAACAGACAAGAGACCCAGTACTTC,CASSPQNRQETQYF
NA,NA,TRBV5-6,TRBJ2-1,TGTGCCAGCAGCGAGGGTTGGGTATCTGAGCAGTTCTTC,CASSEGWVSEQFF
many,NA,TRBV27,TRBJ2-3,TGTGCCAGCAGTTTGCTTAATACGCAGTATTTT,CASSLLNTQYF
NA,NA,TRBV29-1,TRBJ2-6,TGCAGCGTACAGGGAACCTTCGCTGGGGCCAACGTCCTGACTTTC,CSVQGTFAGANVLTF
many,TRBD1,TRBV29-1,TRBJ1-2,TGCAGCGACAGCCCCACACAGGGGGCGGGGGGCTACACCTTC,CSDSPTQGAGGYTF
many,NA,TRBV12-3/TRBV12-4,TRBJ1-1,TGTGCCAGCAGAGGGGGGGGGGCGGTAAACACTGAAGCTTTCTTT,CASRGGGAVNTEAFF
few,NA,TRBV5-1,TRBJ2-2,TGCGCCAGCAGCTTGGCCCGGACACCCACCGGGGAGCTGTTTTTT,CASSLARTPTGELFF
many,NA,TRBV7-9,TRBJ1-1,TGTGCCAGCAGCCTTTTGGGGGGCTCGAACACTGAAGCTTTCTTT,CASSLLGGSNTEAFF
few,TRBD2,TRBV2,TRBJ2-5,TGTGCCAGCAGTGAGGGGACTAGCGGGAGTGAGACCCAGTACTTC,CASSEGTSGSETQYF
few,TRBD1,TRBV7-9,TRBJ1-6,TGTGCCACGCATACAGGGGCGAATTCACCCCTCCACTTT,CATHTGANSPLHF
many,TRBD2,TRBV7-3,TRBJ2-1,TGTGCCAGCAGCCCAACCGGGACTAGCGCCACCTACAATGAGCAGTTCTTC,CASSPTGTSATYNEQFF
many,TRBD1,TRBV5-1,TRBJ1-1,TGCGCCAGCAGCTCACAGGGGGTCACTGAAGCTTTCTTT,CASSSQGVTEAFF
NA,TRBD2,TRBV18,TRBJ2-2,TGTGCCAGCTCACCCTCCCTAGCGGGAGGGGGAACCGGGGAGCTGTTTTTT,CASSPSLAGGGTGELFF
many,NA,TRBV11-2,TRBJ2-2,TGTGCCAGCAGCCCCGGCGCAGGCGGGACCGGGGAGCTGTTTTTT,CASSPGAGGTGELFF
few,TRBD1,TRBV5-1,TRBJ2-6,TGCGCCAGCAGCTTGGCGGGACAGGGACCCTCTGGGGCCAACGTCCTGACTTTC,CASSLAGQGPSGANVLTF
NA,NA,TRBV27,TRBJ2-3,TGTGCCAGCAGTCGGTGGGAGAGCACAGATACGCAGTATTTT,CASSRWESTDTQYF
few,NA,TRBV25-1,TRBJ1-6,TGTGCCAGCAGTGGATTGGGTGATAATTCACCCCTCCACTTT,CASSGLGDNSPLHF
many,NA,TRBV10-3,TRBJ2-7,TGTGCCATCAGTCGGGATAGGGGGTCCTACGAGCAGTACTTC,CAISRDRGSYEQYF
few,NA,TRBV27,TRBJ1-4,TGTGCCAGCAGTGGGGGGAATAATGAAAAACTGTTTTTT,CASSGGNNEKLFF